This entry lists 23 T cell receptor beta chains sequenced from one sample in a study of blood T cell repertoires in COVID-19. Measured with immunoSEQ multiplex PCR; TCRdb has only the in-frame clones, and not every one. In the table there are around 68,000 clones, about 88% of which are singletons. Sequenced material: peripheral blood. These receptors were taken from a middle-aged man with active COVID-19.

CDR3 sequence reads: CASSLPGQPDSYEQYF. The CDR3 DNA follows: TGTGCCAGCAGCCTCCCGGGACAGCCCGACTCCTACGAGCAGTACTTC. This chain connects TRBV5-4 to TRBJ2-7; 7 bases are a match to TRBD1. The trim removed 4 bases at V and 0 bases at J, leaving 10 bases unmatched. This CDR3 comprises 16 residues. Germline-derived CDR1 and CDR2 are SGHNT and YYREEE (reference sequence).

Notes on this clone: The germline gene is not matched at one end of the junction; a read error may be the cause. The V call is TRBV5-4, the J call TRBJ2-5; 13 nucleotides match TRBD2. The CDR3 runs to 17 residues. Germline CDR1 and CDR2: SGHNT and YYREEE (reference sequence). CDR3 residues: CASSGSTSGGIQDTQYF. DNA for the CDR3: TGTGCCAGCAGCGGATCGACTAGCGGGGGGATACAAGATACCCAGTACTTC.

This sequence joins TRBV4-1 and TRBJ2-5; maybe TRBD1 (5 bases). V was pared by 4 bases and J by 5 bases, with 17 bases between. From germline, CDR1 is MGHRA and CDR2 YSYEKL. CDR3 length: 15 amino acids. CDR3 nucleotide sequence: TGCGCCAGCAGCCGTGGACACTCCGGAGTGGAGACCCAGTACTTC. It translates to CASSRGHSGVETQYF.

The rearrangement uses TRBV19 and TRBJ1-2; D uncertain. The CDR3 sequence is 15 residues long. Germline values: CDR1 LNHDA, CDR2 SQIVND (reference sequence). The V and J ends lost 6 bases and 6 bases respectively, with 20 bases between them. The CDR3 DNA follows: TGTGCCAGTAGGAGGGAGGATGTTCTCCCCGATGGCTACACCTTC. This gives the protein CASRREDVLPDGYTF. Full variable domain (outside the CDR3, taken from reference TRBV19 and TRBJ1-2): DGGITQSPKYLFRKEGQNVTLSCEQNLNHDAMYWYRQDPGQGLRLIYYSQIVNDFQKGDIAEGYSVSREKKESFPLTVTSAQKNPTAFYLCASRREDVLPDGYTFGSGTRLTVV.

This sequence joins TRBV6-2 or TRBV6-3 and TRBJ2-1; 7 bases align to TRBD1. With 5 bases clipped from V and 3 bases from J, the junction kept 4 bases outside the gene matches. The V gene's germline CDR1 is MNHEY and CDR2 SVGEGT. The CDR3 runs 14 residues. The CDR3 reads CASSTGTVYNEQFF. Written as DNA, the CDR3 is TGTGCCAGCAGTACCGGGACAGTCTACAATGAGCAGTTCTTC.

The rearrangement uses TRBV20-1 and TRBJ1-2; no clear D. In germline, CDR1 is DFQATT, CDR2 SNEGSKA (reference sequence). V dropped 6 bases and J dropped 4 bases, with 9 bases sitting between them. The CDR3 sequence is 11 residues long. CDR3 DNA sequence: TGCAGTGCCTTAGTGTCCTATGGCTACACCTTC. Residues: CSALVSYGYTF.

J is TRBJ1-4 and V is TRBV4-1; 8 bases line up with TRBD1. Germline-derived CDR1 and CDR2 are MGHRA and YSYEKL. V shed 2 bases and J 5 bases; nucleotides not matched to a gene: 10. This CDR3 contains 17 residues. CDR3: CASSQLARTGLNEKLFF. In nucleotides, the CDR3 is TGCGCCAGCAGCCAACTAGCGCGGACAGGGTTGAATGAAAAACTGTTTTTT.

This sequence joins TRBV7-2 and TRBJ2-1; 7 bases align to TRBD2. The CDR3 is made up of 16 amino acids. Germline V lookup: CDR1 SGHTA, CDR2 FQGNSA. J gave up 9 bases and V 4 bases, and 15 bases lay outside the gene matches. For the CDR3, the DNA is TGTGCCAGCAGCTCTCCCTCCGGGACTATTGGGGTTGAGCAGTTCTTC. Its translation is CASSSPSGTIGVEQFF.

This sequence joins TRBV5-1 and TRBJ1-1; D not certain. V was pared by 0 bases and J by 1 base, with 10 bases between. The CDR3 length is 15 residues. In germline, CDR1 is SGHRS, CDR2 YFSETQ. The CDR3 is CASSLALTTNTEAFF. CDR3 in DNA: TGCGCCAGCAGCTTGGCCTTGACAACGAACACTGAAGCTTTCTTT.

The chain is built from TRBV3-1 (or the pseudogene TRBV3-2) and TRBJ2-1; 9 bases fit TRBD2. Germline loops: CDR1 LGHDT, CDR2 YNNKEL (reference sequence). Trimming cost V 5 bases and J 6 bases; bases outside gene matches: 8. There are 15 residues in the CDR3. The CDR3 coding sequence is TGTGCCAGCAGCTTACGCGGGGGGGGCGGCAATGAGCAGTTCTTC. Its protein product is CASSLRGGGGNEQFF.

The chain combines TRBV12-3 or TRBV12-4 with TRBJ1-1, with no clear D. The V gene lost 5 bases and the J gene lost 6 bases, with 7 bases spanning the gap. The CDR3 is 11 amino acids. DNA for the CDR3: TGTGCCAGCAGTAGTAGCGCTGAAGCTTTCTTT. As protein: CASSSSAEAFF.

The chain links TRBV6-2 or TRBV6-3 to TRBJ2-7; possibly TRBD1 for D (6 bases). Trimming removed 6 bases at V and 2 bases at J, with 17 bases between. The germline V gene encodes CDR1 MNHEY and CDR2 SVGEGT. The CDR3 has 15 residues. In DNA form, the CDR3 reads TGTGCCAGCAGCACCCTTGGCAGGGGCACCTACGAGCAGTACTTC. It is translated as CASSTLGRGTYEQYF.

This clone was observed a handful of times. The chain uses TRBV15 and TRBJ1-5; D gene uncertain. Between the trimmed V and J ends, which lost 1 base and 2 bases, there was a span of 6 bases. Germline-derived CDR1 and CDR2 are LNHNV and YYDKDF (reference sequence). This CDR3 contains 14 residues. The CDR3 region has the DNA TGTGCCACCAGCAGAGGGCAACGCAATCAGCCCCAGCATTTT. Protein: CATSRGQRNQPQHF.

This clone was seen just once. The chain has TRBV7-2 and TRBJ2-1; D is perhaps TRBD2 (6 bases). V lost 1 base and J lost 10, with 14 bases in between. The CDR3 runs 14 residues. Germline V gene sequence: CDR1 SGHTA, CDR2 FQGNSA. The CDR3 nucleotides are TGTGCCAGCAGCTTAGGAGCTTGGGGACTCGAGCAGTTCTTC. This gives the protein CASSLGAWGLEQFF.

V usage is TRBV27 and J usage is TRBJ2-2, with a tentative D call TRBD2 (6 bases). V was trimmed by 6 bases and J by 1 base, leaving 9 bases between them. This CDR3 has 14 amino acids. CDR1 is MNHEY and CDR2 is SMNVEV in the germline V gene (reference sequence). The CDR3 coding sequence is TGTGCCAGCAGGATAGCGGTGAACACCGGGGAGCTGTTTTTT. Its translation is CASRIAVNTGELFF.

The V call is TRBV20-1, the J call TRBJ2-1; no clear D. CDR1 is DFQATT and CDR2 is SNEGSKA in the germline V gene (reference sequence). This CDR3 region has 11 residues. Trimming took 1 base from V and 7 from J, leaving 5 bases between them. CDR3 residues: CSARVENEQFF. DNA of the CDR3: TGCAGTGCTAGAGTAGAGAATGAGCAGTTCTTC.

The J gene is TRBJ2-7, the V gene TRBV6-2 or TRBV6-3; D gene unclear. Germline loops: CDR1 MNHEY, CDR2 SVGEGT. The length of the CDR3 is 12 residues. V was pared by 2 bases and J by 5 bases, with 7 bases between. The CDR3 loop reads CASSYRVNEQYF. In DNA form, the CDR3 reads TGTGCCAGCAGTTACCGGGTAAACGAGCAGTACTTC.

The chain is built from TRBV6-6 and TRBJ1-5; unclear D gene. The CDR3 runs 14 residues. Per the germline V gene, CDR1 is MNHNY and CDR2 is SVGAGI (reference sequence). V was clipped by 7 bases and J by 4 bases, with 14 bases between them. CDR3 protein: CASTPNHLNQPQHF. As DNA, the CDR3 is TGTGCCAGCACACCTAACCATTTAAATCAGCCCCAGCATTTT.

The chain has TRBV5-4 and TRBJ2-7, with D perhaps matching TRBD1 (6 bases). Germline lookup yields CDR1 SGHNT and CDR2 YYREEE (reference sequence). V lost 5 bases, J lost 2 bases, and 8 bases lay in between. The CDR3 is 12 residues long. CDR3 DNA: TGTGCCAGCAGTCGGGACACCTACGAGCAGTACTTC. Translating gives CASSRDTYEQYF.

This chain links TRBV6-5 with TRBJ1-1; 7 nucleotides match TRBD1. The germline V gene has CDR1 MNHEY and CDR2 SVGAGI. The J segment lost 4 bases and the V segment lost 0 bases, leaving 8 bases of the junction unmatched. This CDR3 contains 16 residues. The CDR3 DNA is TGTGCCAGCAGTTACTCGAGTAGGGGGCTGGTCACTGAAGCTTTCTTT. Translating it yields CASSYSSRGLVTEAFF.

V gene TRBV9 combines with J gene TRBJ2-2, with D unresolved. There are 12 residues in the CDR3. V was trimmed by 3 bases and J by 5 bases, leaving 5 bases between them. Looked up from germline, CDR1 is SGDLS and CDR2 is YYNGEE. The CDR3 nucleotides read TGTGCCAGCAGCGACTTGACCGGGGAGCTGTTTTTT. This codes for CASSDLTGELFF.

The table lists this clone with a few counts. V is TRBV2 and J is TRBJ2-7; 7 bases map to TRBD1. The V gene end was trimmed by 6 bases and the J gene end by 2 bases; junction bases not matched to a gene: 7. Germline-derived CDR1 and CDR2 are SNHLY and FYNNEI. This CDR3 comprises 14 residues. The CDR3 here is CASRGQAGTYEQYF. The CDR3, as DNA: TGTGCCAGCAGAGGACAGGCCGGTACCTACGAGCAGTACTTC.

CDR3 protein: CASSLLMSSGGAGQFF. The CDR3 DNA follows: TGTGCCAGCAGCTTATTGATGAGTAGCGGGGGGGCCGGACAGTTCTTC. The V gene is TRBV7-2, the J gene TRBJ2-1; 11 nucleotides align to TRBD2. V gave up 2 bases and J gave up 13 bases; unmatched junction bases: 13. The CDR3 runs to 16 residues. Germline values: CDR1 SGHTA, CDR2 FQGNSA.